This T cell receptor (beta chain) was sequenced in a study of blood T cell repertoires in COVID-19 (TCRdb year 2020). Notes on the research overall: The collaborator samples originated in the United States, Italy and Spain and spanned the acute and convalescent phases of COVID-19. Where available, HLA class I and class II types were obtained from metadata supplied by the sample provider rather than from assay-based typing. Sample metadata almost always included a de-identified subject ID, COVID-19 status, age in years and sex. The material from the prospective study consisted of cDNA or gDNA derived from T cells, B-cell-depleted T cells, or PBMCs. Subjects who had been exposed to COVID-19, were actively infected with it, or had recovered from it provided the deeply sampled blood TCRbeta repertoires that made up the dataset. The samples were drawn from two sources: the first 160 participants of the ongoing ImmuneRACE study, and over 950 subjects contributed by 6 global collaborators. The repertoires were released in a freely available public database meant as a resource for research on the immune response to SARS-CoV-2.

The immunoSEQ Assay, a bias-controlled multiplex PCR, was used to amplify TCRbeta CDR3 regions from genomic DNA. Under the source paper's analysis protocol: Within the assay, amplification of reference gene primers was used to estimate how many nucleated cells each sample contained. Sequence reads were collapsed and filtered to measure the absolute abundance of every unique TCRbeta CDR3 rearrangement. Productive Simpson clonality was computed per sample as the square root of Simpson's diversity index over productive rearrangements. This immuneACCESS table, as held by TCRdb, lists in-frame sequences with V and J called but not all clones. Of the missing ones, under half trace to an unresolved V gene in checked studies; the others have no known cause. D and trimming come from the DNA, and the V and J calls and clone size come from that table. Counted in this sample were approximately 220,000 clones; about four fifths of them appeared once. About 1.3% of the sample lies in the top ten.

Reading the germline V gene gives CDR1 MNHEY and CDR2 SVGAGI. The CDR3 covers 15 residues, taking in both the cysteine and the phenylalanine. Only the CDR3 DNA is retained, 45 bases long and in frame from the first base. V is shortened by 5 bases, J by 3 bases, and the region joining them spans 14 bases. General findings and caveats noted by the study authors: Clinical and demographic metadata were provided uncurated, with the amount varying by source and participant.

A word on this clone: This clone's antigen is unknown. No quality values exist for individual bases; no much larger clone is one base distant.

In the prospective study, participants were roughly 18 to 89 years old, resided in fewer than 25 geographic areas of the United States, and were enrolled through a virtual design. In the prospective study, cohorts were assigned on the basis of participant-reported clinical history obtained from a screening survey and a study questionnaire. Mobile phlebotomists in the prospective study collected whole blood, serum and a nasopharyngeal or oropharyngeal swab from every participant. Participants in the prospective study had the option to provide additional blood draws and questionnaires over an approximately 2-month period. Before DNA extraction, blood samples from the prospective study were shipped at room temperature or frozen.

Recombination connected TRBV6-5 to TRBJ1-5; the D gene is perhaps TRBD1, on 6 matching bases. The sequencing input was PBMCs or T cells enriched from blood (not recorded which). This clonotype was sampled from a woman aged 40 to 50 with acute COVID-19. The DNA reads TGTGCCAGCAGTAGTACGACAGGCCTCAATCAGCCCCAGCATTTT. Translated, this is CASSSTTGLNQPQHF.